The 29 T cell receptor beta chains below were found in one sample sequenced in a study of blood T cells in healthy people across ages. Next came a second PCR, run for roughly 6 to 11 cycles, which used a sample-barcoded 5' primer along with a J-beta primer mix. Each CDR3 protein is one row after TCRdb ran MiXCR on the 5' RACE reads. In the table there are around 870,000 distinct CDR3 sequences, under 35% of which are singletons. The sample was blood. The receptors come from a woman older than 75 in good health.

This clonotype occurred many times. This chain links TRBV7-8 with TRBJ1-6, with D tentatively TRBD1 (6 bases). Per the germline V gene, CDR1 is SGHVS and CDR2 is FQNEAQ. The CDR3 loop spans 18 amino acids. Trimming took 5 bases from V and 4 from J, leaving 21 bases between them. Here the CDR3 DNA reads TGTGCCAGCAGCCCCTATGGGGGGCGCTTCGGGTATAATTCACCCCTCCACTTT. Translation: CASSPYGGRFGYNSPLHF.

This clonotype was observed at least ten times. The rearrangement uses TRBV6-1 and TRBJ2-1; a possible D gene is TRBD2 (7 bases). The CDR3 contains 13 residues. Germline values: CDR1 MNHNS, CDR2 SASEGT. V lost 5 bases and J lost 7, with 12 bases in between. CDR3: CASSPGGQNEQFF. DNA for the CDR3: TGTGCCAGCAGTCCGGGGGGCCAGAATGAGCAGTTCTTC.

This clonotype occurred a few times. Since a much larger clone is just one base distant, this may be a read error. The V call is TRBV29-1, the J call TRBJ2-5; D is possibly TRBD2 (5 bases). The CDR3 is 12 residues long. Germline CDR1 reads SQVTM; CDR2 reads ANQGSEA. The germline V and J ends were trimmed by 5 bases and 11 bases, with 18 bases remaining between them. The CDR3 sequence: CSVQPRENEQYF. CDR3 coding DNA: TGCAGCGTTCAGCCGAGGGAAAATGAGCAGTACTTC.

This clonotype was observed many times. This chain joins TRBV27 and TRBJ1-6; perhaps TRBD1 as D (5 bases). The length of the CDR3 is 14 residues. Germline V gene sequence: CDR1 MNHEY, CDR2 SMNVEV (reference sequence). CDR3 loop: CATQSGPNNSPLHF. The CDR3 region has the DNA TGTGCGACTCAATCGGGGCCAAATAATTCACCCCTCCACTTT.

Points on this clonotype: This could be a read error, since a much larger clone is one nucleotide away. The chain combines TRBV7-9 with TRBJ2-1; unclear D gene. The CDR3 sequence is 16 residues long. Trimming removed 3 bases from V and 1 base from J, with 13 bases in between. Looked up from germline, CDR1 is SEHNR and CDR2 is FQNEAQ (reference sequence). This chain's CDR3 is CASSFCLGYSYNEQFF. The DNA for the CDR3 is TGTGCCAGCAGCTTCTGTCTAGGGTATTCCTACAATGAGCAGTTCTTC.

The DNA of the CDR3 is TGTGCCAGCAGTAGATGGACAGGGGGCAATCAGCCCCAGCATTTT. The encoded protein is CASSRWTGGNQPQHF. The chain joins TRBV5-6 to TRBJ1-5; 9 bases are a match to TRBD1. V lost 5 bases, J lost 2 bases, and 5 bases stayed unmatched. The length of the CDR3 is 15 residues. CDR1 and CDR2 (germline): SGHDT, YYEEEE.

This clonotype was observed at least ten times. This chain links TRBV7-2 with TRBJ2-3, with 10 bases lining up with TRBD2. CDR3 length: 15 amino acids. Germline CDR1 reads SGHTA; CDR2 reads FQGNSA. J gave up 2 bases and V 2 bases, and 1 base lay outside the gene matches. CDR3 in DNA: TGTGCCAGCAGCTTAACTAGCGGGGTCACAGATACGCAGTATTTT. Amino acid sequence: CASSLTSGVTDTQYF.

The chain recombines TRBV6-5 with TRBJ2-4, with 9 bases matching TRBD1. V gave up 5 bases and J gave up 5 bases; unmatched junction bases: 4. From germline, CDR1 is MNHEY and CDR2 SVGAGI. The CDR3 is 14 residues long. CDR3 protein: CASSGRTGENIQYF. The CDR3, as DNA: TGTGCCAGCAGTGGAAGGACAGGGGAAAACATTCAGTACTTC.

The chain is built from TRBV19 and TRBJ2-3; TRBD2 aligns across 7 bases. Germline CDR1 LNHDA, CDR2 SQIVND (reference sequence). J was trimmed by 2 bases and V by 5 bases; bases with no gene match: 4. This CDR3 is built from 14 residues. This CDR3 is CASSWGLPTDTQYF. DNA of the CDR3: TGTGCCAGTAGTTGGGGACTACCCACAGATACGCAGTATTTT.

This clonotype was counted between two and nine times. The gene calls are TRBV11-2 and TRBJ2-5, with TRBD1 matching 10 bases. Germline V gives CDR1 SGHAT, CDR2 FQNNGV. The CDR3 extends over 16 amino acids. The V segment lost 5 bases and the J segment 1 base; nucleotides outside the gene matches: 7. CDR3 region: CASSPGQGGPQETQYF. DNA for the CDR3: TGTGCCAGCAGCCCCGGACAGGGGGGCCCCCAAGAGACCCAGTACTTC.

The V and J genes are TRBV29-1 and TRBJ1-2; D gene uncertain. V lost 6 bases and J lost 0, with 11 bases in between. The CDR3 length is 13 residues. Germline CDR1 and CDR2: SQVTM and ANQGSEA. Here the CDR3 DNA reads TGCAGCGTCCCCACCTTTACTAACTATGGCTACACCTTC. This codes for CSVPTFTNYGYTF.

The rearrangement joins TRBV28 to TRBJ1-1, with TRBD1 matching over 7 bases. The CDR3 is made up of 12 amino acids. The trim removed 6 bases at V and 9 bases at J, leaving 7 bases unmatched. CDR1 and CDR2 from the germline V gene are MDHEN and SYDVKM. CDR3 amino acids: CASRKNRGKAFF. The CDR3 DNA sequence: TGTGCCAGCAGGAAAAACAGGGGAAAAGCTTTCTTT.

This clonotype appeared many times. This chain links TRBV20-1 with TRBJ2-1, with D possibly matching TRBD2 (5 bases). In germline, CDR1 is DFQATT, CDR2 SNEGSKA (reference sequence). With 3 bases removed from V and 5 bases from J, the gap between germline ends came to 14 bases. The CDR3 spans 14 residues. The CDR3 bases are TGCAGTGCTAGTTTGGCTAGCAGAAACAATGAGCAGTTCTTC. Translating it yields CSASLASRNNEQFF.

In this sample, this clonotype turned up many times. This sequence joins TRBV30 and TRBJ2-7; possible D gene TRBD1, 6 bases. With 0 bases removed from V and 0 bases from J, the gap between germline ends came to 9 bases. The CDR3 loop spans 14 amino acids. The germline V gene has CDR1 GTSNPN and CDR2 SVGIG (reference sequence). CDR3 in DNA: TGTGCCTGGAGTGTACAGGGAACCTCCTACGAGCAGTACTTC. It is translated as CAWSVQGTSYEQYF.

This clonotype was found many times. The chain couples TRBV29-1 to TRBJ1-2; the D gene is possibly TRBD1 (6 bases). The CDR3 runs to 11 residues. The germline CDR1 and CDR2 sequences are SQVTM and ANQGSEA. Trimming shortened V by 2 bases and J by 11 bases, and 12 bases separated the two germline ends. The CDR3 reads CSVEYREGYTF. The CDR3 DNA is TGCAGCGTTGAATACAGGGAAGGGTACACCTTC.

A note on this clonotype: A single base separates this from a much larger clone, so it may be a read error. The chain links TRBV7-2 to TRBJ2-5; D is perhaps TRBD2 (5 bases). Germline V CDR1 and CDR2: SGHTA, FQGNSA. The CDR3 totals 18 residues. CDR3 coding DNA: TGTGCCAGCAGCTTAGCGGCGAGATTCCGGACTCATGGAGAGACCCGGTACTTC. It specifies CASSLAARFRTHGETRYF.

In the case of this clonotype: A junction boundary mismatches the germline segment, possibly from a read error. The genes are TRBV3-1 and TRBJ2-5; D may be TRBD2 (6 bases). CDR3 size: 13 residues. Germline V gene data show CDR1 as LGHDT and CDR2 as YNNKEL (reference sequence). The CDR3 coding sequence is TGTGCCAGCAGGGGCATGCGGGAAGAGTCCCAGTACTTC. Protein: CASRGMREESQYF.

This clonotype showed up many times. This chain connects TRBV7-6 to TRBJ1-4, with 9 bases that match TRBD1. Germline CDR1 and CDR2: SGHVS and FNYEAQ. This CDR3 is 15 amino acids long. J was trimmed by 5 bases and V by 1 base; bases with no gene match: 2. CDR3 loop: CASSLETGGNEKLFF. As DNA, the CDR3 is TGTGCCAGCAGCTTAGAGACAGGGGGAAATGAAAAACTGTTTTTT.

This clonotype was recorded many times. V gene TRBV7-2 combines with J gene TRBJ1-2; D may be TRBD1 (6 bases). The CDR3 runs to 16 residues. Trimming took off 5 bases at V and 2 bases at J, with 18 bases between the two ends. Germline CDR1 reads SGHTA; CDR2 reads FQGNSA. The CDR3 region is CASSPRGTGQNYGYTF. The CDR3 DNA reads TGTGCCAGCAGCCCCCGAGGAACAGGGCAAAACTATGGCTACACCTTC.

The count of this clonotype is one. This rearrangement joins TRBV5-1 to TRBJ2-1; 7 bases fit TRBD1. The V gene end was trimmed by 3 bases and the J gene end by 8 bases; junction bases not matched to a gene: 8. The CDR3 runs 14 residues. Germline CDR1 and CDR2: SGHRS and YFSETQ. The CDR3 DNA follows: TGCGCCAGCAGCTGGACAGGAATTAGCCATGAGCAGTTCTTC. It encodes CASSWTGISHEQFF.

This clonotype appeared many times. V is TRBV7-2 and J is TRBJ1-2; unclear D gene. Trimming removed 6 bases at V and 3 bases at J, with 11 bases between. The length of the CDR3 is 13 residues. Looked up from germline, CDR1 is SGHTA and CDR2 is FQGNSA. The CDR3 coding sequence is TGTGCCAGCAGTTTAAGCCGGGACTATGGCTACACCTTC. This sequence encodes CASSLSRDYGYTF.

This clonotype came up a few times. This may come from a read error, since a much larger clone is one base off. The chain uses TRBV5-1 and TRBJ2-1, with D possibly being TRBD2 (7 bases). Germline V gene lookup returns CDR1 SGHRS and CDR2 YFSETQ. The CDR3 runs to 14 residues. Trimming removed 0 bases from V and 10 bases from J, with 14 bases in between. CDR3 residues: CASSLEGGGNEQFF. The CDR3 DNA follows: TGCGCCAGCAGCTTGGAAGGGGGAGGGAACGAGCAGTTCTTC. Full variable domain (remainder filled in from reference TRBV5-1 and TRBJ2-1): KAGVTQTPRYLIKTRGQQVTLSCSPISGHRSVSWYQQTPGQGLQFLFEYFSETQRNKGNFPGRFSGRQFSNSRSEMNVSTLELGDSALYLCASSLEGGGNEQFFGPGTRLTVL.

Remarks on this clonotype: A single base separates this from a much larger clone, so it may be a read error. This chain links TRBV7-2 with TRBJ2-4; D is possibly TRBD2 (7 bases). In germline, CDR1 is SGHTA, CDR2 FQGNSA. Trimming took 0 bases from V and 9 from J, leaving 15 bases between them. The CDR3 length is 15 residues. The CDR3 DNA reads TGTGCCAGCAGCTTAGCGGGGGGGCCTGTAACCATTCAGTACTTC. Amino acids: CASSLAGGPVTIQYF.

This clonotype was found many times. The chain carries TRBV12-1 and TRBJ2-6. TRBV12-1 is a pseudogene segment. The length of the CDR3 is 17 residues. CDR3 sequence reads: CASSKDASDAGANVLTF. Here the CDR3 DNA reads TGTGCCAGCAGTAAGGACGCCTCGGACGCTGGGGCCAACGTCCTGACTTTC.

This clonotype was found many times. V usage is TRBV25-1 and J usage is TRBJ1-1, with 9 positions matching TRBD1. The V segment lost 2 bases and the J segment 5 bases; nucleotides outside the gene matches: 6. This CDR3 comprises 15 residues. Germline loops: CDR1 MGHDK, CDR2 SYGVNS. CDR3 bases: TGTGCCAGCAGTGAAGGGGACAGGGAGGGAACTGAAGCTTTCTTT. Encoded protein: CASSEGDREGTEAFF.

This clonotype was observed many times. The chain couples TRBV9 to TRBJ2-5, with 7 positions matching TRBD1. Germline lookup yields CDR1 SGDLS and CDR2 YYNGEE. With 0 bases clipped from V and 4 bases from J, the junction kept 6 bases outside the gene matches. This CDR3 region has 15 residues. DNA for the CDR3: TGTGCCAGCAGCGTAGGAGTAGGGGGCGTAGAGACCCAGTACTTC. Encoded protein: CASSVGVGGVETQYF.

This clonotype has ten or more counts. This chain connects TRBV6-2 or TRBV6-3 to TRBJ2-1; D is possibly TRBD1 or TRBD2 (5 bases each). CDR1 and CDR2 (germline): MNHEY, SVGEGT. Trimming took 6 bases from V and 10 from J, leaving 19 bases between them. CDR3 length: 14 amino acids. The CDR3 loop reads CASSYISGTSEQFF. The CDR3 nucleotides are TGTGCCAGCAGCTACATCTCCGGGACCTCCGAGCAGTTCTTC.

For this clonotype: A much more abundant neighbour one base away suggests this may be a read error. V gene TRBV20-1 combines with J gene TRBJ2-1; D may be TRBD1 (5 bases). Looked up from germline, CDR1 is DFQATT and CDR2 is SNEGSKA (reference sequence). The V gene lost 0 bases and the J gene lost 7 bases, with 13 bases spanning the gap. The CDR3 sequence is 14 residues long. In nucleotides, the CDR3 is TGCAGTGCTAGAGATAGAAGGGGCTCGAATGAGCAGTTCTTC. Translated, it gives CSARDRRGSNEQFF.

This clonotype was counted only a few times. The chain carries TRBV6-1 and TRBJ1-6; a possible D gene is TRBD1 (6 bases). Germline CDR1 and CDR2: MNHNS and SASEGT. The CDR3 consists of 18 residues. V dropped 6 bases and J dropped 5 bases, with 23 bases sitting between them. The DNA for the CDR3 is TGTGCCAGCAGCCCCTGGGGCCAGGGGAATCGCAATAATTCACCCCTCCACTTT. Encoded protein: CASSPWGQGNRNNSPLHF.